The source of this T cell receptor (beta chain) is a study of Tregs in tolerant kidney transplant recipients. General study points: The most relevant donor-specific Treg TCRbeta repertoire apparently came from expansion with activated donor B cells. No direct test of biological reproducibility was done here.

CD4+CD25+CD127- Tregs, CD4+CD25- non-Tregs, CD4 and CD8 cells were sorted. Generated by immunoSEQ multiplex PCR, the TCRdb table keeps only in-frame clones and is missing some. The table has about 120,000 clones, about 91% seen once. Remarks on this clone: Its target is not known.

From germline, CDR1 is KGHSH and CDR2 LQKENI. This CDR3 region has 14 residues. Trimming pared 2 bases from V and 2 bases from J, leaving 6 bases between. The V gene is TRBV18, the J gene TRBJ1-4; D gene ambiguous. This clonotype originated in a human donor in good health. Sequencing was performed on CD4+ T cells from blood. CDR3 sequence reads: CASSPALTNEKLFF. The CDR3 DNA sequence: TGTGCCAGCTCACCAGCGCTGACTAATGAAAAACTGTTTTTT.